This T cell receptor (beta chain) was obtained from a study of blood T cell repertoires in COVID-19. At the level of the study: The United States, Italy and Spain supplied acute and convalescent COVID-19 samples. PBMCs, B-cell-depleted T cells, or T cells were the source of the cDNA or gDNA that made up the material.

Under the authors' procedure: It was from reference gene primer amplification that nucleated cell counts were estimated. Profiled with immunoSEQ multiplex PCR; TCRdb holds only in-frame clones, not every one. The D gene and trimming were derived from the DNA, and the V and J assignments and clone size from that table. The table includes under 30,000 clones, around nine tenths detected once. The V gene's germline CDR1 is WSHSY and CDR2 SAAADI. V was cut by 6 bases and J by 0 bases, with 18 bases left in between. CDR3 length: 17 amino acids. In its sample, this clone was seen once. The chain joins TRBV10-2 to TRBJ1-3; the D is unclear. Source material: peripheral blood. This clonotype was sampled from a man in his fifties or sixties with active COVID-19. The CDR3 protein is CASSAQVPRGSGNTIYF. CDR3 sequence (DNA): TGCGCCAGCAGCGCCCAGGTCCCGCGGGGCTCTGGAAACACCATATATTTT.